This TCR beta chain appears in the sequencing data of a study of T cells after yellow fever vaccination. For the study at large: In the case of low-cell-number fractions, SMART-Seq v4 Ultra Low Input was used for preparation.

Study outcomes and limitations: A large majority of primary-vaccination clones showed up again after the booster (about 97% CD4, 75% to 90% CD8).

This clonotype has more than one count but fewer than ten. The antigen is undetermined. Germline assignment: CDR1 SGHAT and CDR2 FQDESV (reference sequence). The CDR3 extends over 14 amino acids. With 4 bases removed from V and 2 bases from J, the gap between germline ends came to 10 bases. By 5'RACE template switching, TCR cDNA was produced, with a universal primer site and UMIs added in the process. TCRdb passed the 5' RACE reads through MiXCR, listing each CDR3 protein once. This table has around 610,000 distinct CDR3 sequences, roughly 14% appearing once. This sequence originates from a man aged 30 to 45 who received the YFV17D yellow fever vaccine. This sequence joins TRBV11-1 and TRBJ2-3; D gene ambiguous. The material sequenced was PBMCs, taken on the day of the yellow fever booster vaccination. CDR3 amino acids: CASSSRLPTDTQYF. The DNA of the CDR3 is TGTGCCAGCAGCTCCCGACTGCCCACAGATACGCAGTATTTT.